This TCR beta chain was identified during a study of blood T cells in healthy people across ages. Broader study findings: Older age coincided with a roughly linear decline in TCR beta diversity per million T cells.

Drawn from each donor were 8.5 to 10 milliliters of peripheral blood. CDR3 length: 14 residues. On this clonotype: Its target is unknown. A junction boundary mismatches the germline segment, possibly from a read error.

For the second PCR, which ran for roughly 6 to 12 cycles, a sample-barcoded 5' primer and a J-beta primer mix were used. TCRdb re-analysed the 5' RACE reads in MiXCR, keeping a single row per CDR3 protein. Of about 1,400,000 distinct CDR3 sequences listed, 42% are singletons. Sequencing was performed on blood. The V and J genes are TRBV12-3 or TRBV12-4 and TRBJ1-2; no clear D. This clonotype was obtained from a woman between 18 and 29 years old in good health. CDR3 protein: CASSFLVHGYGYTF. The CDR3 DNA sequence: TGCGCCAGCAGTTTTTTGGTACACGGGTATGGCTACACCTTC.